At least ten counts were recorded for the clone carrying this T cell receptor beta chain. Antigen specificity is unknown. These data come from a study of T-cell reconstitution after alpha-beta-depleted transplantation in children. The study, taken as a whole, reports: T-cell numbers and diversity, one year after transplant, stemmed largely from T cells that were newly produced. In patients about two months after transplant, alpha-beta T cells reportedly arose from several hundred expanded graft clones.

In germline, CDR1 is MNHEY, CDR2 SVGEGT. The germline V and J ends were trimmed by 0 bases and 5 bases, with 11 bases remaining between them. The length of the CDR3 is 14 residues. Construction of the TCRbeta library involved unique molecular identifiers. Via MiXCR, TCRdb re-called the PCR reads, giving one row per CDR3 protein. The sample records tens of thousands of distinct CDR3 sequences, under 8% being singletons. This sequence originates from a child under two years old who had a stem cell transplant for acute myeloid leukemia, so the T cells may come from the graft donor. This specimen was peripheral blood, taken 60 days after TCRalphabeta/CD19-depleted stem cell transplant. The V gene is TRBV6-2 or TRBV6-3, the J gene TRBJ2-7, with unresolved D. CDR3 nucleotide sequence: TGTGCCAGCAGTTACTCGATGGTGGCCGACGAGCAGTACTTC. Translation gives CASSYSMVADEQYF.